This TCR beta chain was captured in a study of human T cells and chemical hapten exposure. RNA extraction used unfractionated whole blood as the source of total RNA. MiXCR, applied by TCRdb to the 5' RACE reads, yields one record per CDR3 protein. The sample contains tens of thousands of distinct CDR3 sequences, approximately 8% of which appear only once. This clonotype turned up a few times. The clonotype was recovered from a male donor in good health.

The CDR3 nucleotides are TGCGCCAGCAGCCAAGATTTAGCGGAGAGCAATCAGCCCCAGCATTTT. It translates to CASSQDLAESNQPQHF. V is TRBV4-1 and J is TRBJ1-5; D is undetermined. The CDR3 has 16 residues. V was cut by 0 bases and J by 1 base, with 10 bases left in between. Germline V gives CDR1 MGHRA, CDR2 YSYEKL.